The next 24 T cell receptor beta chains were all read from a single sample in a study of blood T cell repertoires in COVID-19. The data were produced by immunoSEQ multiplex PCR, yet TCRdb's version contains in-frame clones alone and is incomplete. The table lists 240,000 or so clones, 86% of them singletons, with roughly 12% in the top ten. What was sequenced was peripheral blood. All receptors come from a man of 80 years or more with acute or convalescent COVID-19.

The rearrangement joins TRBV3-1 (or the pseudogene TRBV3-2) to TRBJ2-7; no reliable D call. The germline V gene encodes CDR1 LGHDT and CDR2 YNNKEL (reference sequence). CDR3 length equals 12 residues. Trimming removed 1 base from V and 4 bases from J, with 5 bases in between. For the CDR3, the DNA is TGTGCCAGCAGCCAAGTTGAGTACGAGCAGTACTTC. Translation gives CASSQVEYEQYF.

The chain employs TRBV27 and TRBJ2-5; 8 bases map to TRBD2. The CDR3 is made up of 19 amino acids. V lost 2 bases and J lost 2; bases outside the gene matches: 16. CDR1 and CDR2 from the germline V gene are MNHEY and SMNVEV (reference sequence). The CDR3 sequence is CASSLRQAERGTNQETQYF. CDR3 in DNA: TGTGCCAGCAGTTTAAGACAGGCTGAGCGGGGGACTAATCAAGAGACCCAGTACTTC.

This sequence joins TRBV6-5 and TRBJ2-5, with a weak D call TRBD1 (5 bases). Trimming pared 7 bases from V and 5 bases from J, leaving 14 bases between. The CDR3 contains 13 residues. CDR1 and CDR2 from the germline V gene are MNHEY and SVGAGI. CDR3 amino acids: CASKGHSGETQYF. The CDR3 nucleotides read TGTGCCAGCAAAGGGCACTCAGGGGAGACCCAGTACTTC.

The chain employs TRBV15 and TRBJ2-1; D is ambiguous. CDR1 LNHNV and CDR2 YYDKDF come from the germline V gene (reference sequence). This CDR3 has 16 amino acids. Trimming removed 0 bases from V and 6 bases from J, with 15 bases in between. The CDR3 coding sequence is TGTGCCACCAGCAGAGATCTAACTGCCGGTTTCAATGAGCAGTTCTTC. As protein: CATSRDLTAGFNEQFF.

In DNA, the CDR3 is TGCGCCAGCACCGAAGTCCCAGGTAGCCAAGAGACCCAGTACTTC. This gives the protein CASTEVPGSQETQYF. The V call is TRBV5-1, the J call TRBJ2-5; D is ambiguous. The germline V gene has CDR1 SGHRS and CDR2 YFSETQ. Trimming took 6 bases from V and 1 from J, leaving 16 bases between them. CDR3 size: 15 residues. The full variable domain, completed using reference TRBV5-1 and TRBJ2-5, is KAGVTQTPRYLIKTRGQQVTLSCSPISGHRSVSWYQQTPGQGLQFLFEYFSETQRNKGNFPGRFSGRQFSNSRSEMNVSTLELGDSALYLCASTEVPGSQETQYFGPGTRLLVL.

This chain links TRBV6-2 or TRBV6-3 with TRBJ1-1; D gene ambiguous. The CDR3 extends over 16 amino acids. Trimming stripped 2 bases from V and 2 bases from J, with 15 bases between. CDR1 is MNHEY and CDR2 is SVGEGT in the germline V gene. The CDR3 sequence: CASSYDRAVPNTEAFF. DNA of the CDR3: TGTGCCAGCAGTTACGACCGCGCGGTACCAAACACTGAAGCTTTCTTT.

CDR3 in amino acids: CATGVQGREETQYF. The CDR3 DNA reads TGTGCCACCGGGGTACAGGGGCGAGAAGAGACCCAGTACTTC. The genes are TRBV24-1 and TRBJ2-5, with 7 bases aligning to TRBD1. Trimming cost V 9 bases and J 3 bases; bases outside gene matches: 9. CDR3 length equals 14 residues. Germline CDR1 KGHDR, CDR2 SFDVKD.

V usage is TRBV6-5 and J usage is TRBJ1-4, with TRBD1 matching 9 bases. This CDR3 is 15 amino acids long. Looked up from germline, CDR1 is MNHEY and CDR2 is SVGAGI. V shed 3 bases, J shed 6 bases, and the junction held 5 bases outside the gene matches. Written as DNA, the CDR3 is TGTGCCAGCAGTTATTACGGGACAGGGTATGAAAAACTGTTTTTT. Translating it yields CASSYYGTGYEKLFF.

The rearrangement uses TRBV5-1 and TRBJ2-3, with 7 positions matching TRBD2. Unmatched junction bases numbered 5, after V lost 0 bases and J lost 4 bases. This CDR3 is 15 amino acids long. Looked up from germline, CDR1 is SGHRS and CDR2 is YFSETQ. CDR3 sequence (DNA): TGCGCCAGCAGCTTGGTGGCGGGAGAGGCAGATACGCAGTATTTT. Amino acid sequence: CASSLVAGEADTQYF.

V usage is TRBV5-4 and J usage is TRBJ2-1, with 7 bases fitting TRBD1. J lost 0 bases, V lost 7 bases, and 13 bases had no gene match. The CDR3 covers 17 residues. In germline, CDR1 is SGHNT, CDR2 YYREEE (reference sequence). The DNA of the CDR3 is TGTGCCAGCCTCAAGCGAGGGGGCATTCCCTCCTACAATGAGCAGTTCTTC. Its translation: CASLKRGGIPSYNEQFF.

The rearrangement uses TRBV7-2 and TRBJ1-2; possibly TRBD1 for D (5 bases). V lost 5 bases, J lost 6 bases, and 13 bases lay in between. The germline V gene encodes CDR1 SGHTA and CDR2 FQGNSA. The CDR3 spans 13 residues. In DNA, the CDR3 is TGTGCCAGCAGCCCATTCCAGGGAAATGGCTACACCTTC. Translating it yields CASSPFQGNGYTF.

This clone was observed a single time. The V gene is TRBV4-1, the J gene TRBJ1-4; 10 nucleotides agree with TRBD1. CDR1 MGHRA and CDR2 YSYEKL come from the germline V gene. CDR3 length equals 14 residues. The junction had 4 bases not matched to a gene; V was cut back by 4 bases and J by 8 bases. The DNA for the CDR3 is TGCGCCAGCAGCCGAGGGACAGGGGAAGAAAAACTGTTTTTT. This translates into CASSRGTGEEKLFF.

CDR3 loop: CASSLLAPANYGYTF. The CDR3 DNA follows: TGTGCCAGCAGTTTATTGGCACCAGCTAACTATGGCTACACCTTC. The V call is TRBV28, the J call TRBJ1-2; D not certain. CDR3 length: 15 amino acids. Trimming took off 1 base at V and 0 bases at J, with 9 bases between the two ends. Per germline, CDR1 MDHEN and CDR2 SYDVKM.

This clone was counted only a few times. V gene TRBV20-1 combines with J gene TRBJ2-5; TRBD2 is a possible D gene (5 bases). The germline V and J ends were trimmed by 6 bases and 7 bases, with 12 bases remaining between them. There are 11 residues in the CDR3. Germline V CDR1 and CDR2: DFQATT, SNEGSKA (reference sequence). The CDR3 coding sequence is TGCAGTGCCGGACTCGTTGGGACCCAGTACTTC. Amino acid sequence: CSAGLVGTQYF.

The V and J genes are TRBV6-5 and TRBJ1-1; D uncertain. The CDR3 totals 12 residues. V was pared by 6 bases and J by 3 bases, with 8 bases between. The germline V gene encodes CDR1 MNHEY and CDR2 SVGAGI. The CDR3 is CASRIRDTEAFF. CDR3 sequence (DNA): TGTGCCAGCAGGATCCGGGACACTGAAGCTTTCTTT.

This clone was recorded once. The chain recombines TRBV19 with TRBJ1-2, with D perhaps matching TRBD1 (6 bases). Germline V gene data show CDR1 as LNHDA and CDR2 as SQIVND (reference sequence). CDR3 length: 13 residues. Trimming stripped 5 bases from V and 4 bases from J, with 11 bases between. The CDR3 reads CASSPGAIYGYTF. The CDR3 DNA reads TGTGCCAGTAGTCCAGGGGCCATCTATGGCTACACCTTC. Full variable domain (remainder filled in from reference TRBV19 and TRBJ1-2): DGGITQSPKYLFRKEGQNVTLSCEQNLNHDAMYWYRQDPGQGLRLIYYSQIVNDFQKGDIAEGYSVSREKKESFPLTVTSAQKNPTAFYLCASSPGAIYGYTFGSGTRLTVV.

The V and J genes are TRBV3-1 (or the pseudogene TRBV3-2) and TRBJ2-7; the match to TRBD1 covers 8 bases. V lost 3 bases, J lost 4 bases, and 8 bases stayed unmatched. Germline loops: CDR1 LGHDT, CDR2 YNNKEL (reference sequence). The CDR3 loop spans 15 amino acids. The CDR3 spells CASSQVGQALYEQYF. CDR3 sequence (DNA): TGTGCCAGCAGCCAGGTGGGACAGGCACTTTACGAGCAGTACTTC.

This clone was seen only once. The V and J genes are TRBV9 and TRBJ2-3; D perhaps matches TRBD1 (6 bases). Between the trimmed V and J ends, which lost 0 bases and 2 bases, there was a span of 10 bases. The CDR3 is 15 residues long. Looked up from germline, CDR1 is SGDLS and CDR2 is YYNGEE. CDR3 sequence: CASSVATGYTDTQYF. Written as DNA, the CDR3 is TGTGCCAGCAGCGTAGCTACAGGGTACACAGATACGCAGTATTTT.

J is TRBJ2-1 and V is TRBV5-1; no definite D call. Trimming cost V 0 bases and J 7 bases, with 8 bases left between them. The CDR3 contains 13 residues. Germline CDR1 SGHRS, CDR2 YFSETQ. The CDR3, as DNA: TGCGCCAGCAGCTTGGAGCGTCTAAATGAGCAGTTCTTC. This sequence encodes CASSLERLNEQFF.

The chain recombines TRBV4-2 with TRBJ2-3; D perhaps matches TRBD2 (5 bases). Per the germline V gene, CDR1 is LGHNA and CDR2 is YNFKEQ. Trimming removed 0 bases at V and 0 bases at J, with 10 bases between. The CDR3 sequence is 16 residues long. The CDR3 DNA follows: TGTGCCAGCAGCCAAGATTTCCTAGCTAGCACAGATACGCAGTATTTT. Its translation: CASSQDFLASTDTQYF.

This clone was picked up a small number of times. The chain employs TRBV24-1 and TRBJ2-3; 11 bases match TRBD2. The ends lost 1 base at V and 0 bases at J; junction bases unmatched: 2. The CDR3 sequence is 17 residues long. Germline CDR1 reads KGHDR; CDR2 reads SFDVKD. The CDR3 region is CATSDFTSGGSTDTQYF. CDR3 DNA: TGTGCCACCAGTGATTTCACTAGCGGGGGTAGCACAGATACGCAGTATTTT.

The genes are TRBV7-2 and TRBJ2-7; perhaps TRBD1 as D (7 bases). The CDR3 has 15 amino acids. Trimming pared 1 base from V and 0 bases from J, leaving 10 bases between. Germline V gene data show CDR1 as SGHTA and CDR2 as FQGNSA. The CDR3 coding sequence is TGTGCCAGCAGCTTAGTGGAGGGGGCCTCCTACGAGCAGTACTTC. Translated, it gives CASSLVEGASYEQYF.

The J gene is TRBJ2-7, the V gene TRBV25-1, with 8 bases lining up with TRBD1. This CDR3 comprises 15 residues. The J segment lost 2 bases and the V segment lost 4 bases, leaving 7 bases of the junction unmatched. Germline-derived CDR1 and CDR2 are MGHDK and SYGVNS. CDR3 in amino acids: CASSVPQGVPYEQYF. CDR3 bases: TGTGCCAGCAGTGTCCCACAGGGGGTCCCCTACGAGCAGTACTTC.

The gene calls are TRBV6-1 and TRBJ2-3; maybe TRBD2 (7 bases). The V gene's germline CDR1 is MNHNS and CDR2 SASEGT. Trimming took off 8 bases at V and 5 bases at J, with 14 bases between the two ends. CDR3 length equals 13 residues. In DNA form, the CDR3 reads TGTGCCAGCCGAAGAGGGGGGGGAGATACGCAGTATTTT. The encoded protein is CASRRGGGDTQYF.